The 10 T cell receptor beta chains below all came from one sample that was sequenced in a study of cytomegalovirus exposure and HLA in healthy donors. The PCR ran on 60 Vbeta and 13 Jbeta primers. Clones were sequenced by immunoSEQ multiplex PCR, and TCRdb holds only the in-frame ones, with some missing. In the table there are 120,000 or so clones, approximately 80% of which are singletons. What was sequenced was PBMCs. The receptors shown here come from a man younger than 35 in good health and CMV-seronegative.

This chain connects TRBV5-6 to TRBJ1-2, with 8 nucleotides matching TRBD1. The CDR3 length is 13 residues. Germline loops: CDR1 SGHDT, CDR2 YYEEEE. Unmatched junction bases numbered 3, after V lost 0 bases and J lost 8 bases. The CDR3 loop reads CASSLGTGWGYTF. Here the CDR3 DNA reads TGTGCCAGCAGCTTGGGGACAGGGTGGGGCTACACCTTC.

The chain uses TRBV7-2 and TRBJ2-1; D uncertain. Trimming took off 6 bases at V and 7 bases at J, with 10 bases between the two ends. The germline V gene has CDR1 SGHTA and CDR2 FQGNSA. The CDR3 contains 12 residues. The CDR3 is CASSYYGNEQFF. The CDR3 DNA reads as TGTGCCAGCAGTTACTATGGGAATGAGCAGTTCTTC.

This clone occurred once. This chain joins TRBV7-6 and TRBJ2-1; 10 bases map to TRBD2. The CDR3 covers 15 residues. Trimming removed 2 bases from V and 8 bases from J; junction bases left unmatched: 6. The V gene's germline CDR1 is SGHVS and CDR2 FNYEAQ. CDR3 amino acids: CASSLTGLAIHEQFF. Written as DNA, the CDR3 is TGTGCCAGCAGCTTAACGGGACTAGCGATCCATGAGCAGTTCTTC.

The table lists this clone with a few counts. V usage is TRBV4-1 and J usage is TRBJ1-1, with D maybe TRBD1 (6 bases). The CDR3 covers 15 residues. Germline loops: CDR1 MGHRA, CDR2 YSYEKL. V was pared by 3 bases and J by 0 bases, with 11 bases between. As DNA, the CDR3 is TGCGCCAGCAGCCAGACAGGACGGATGAACACTGAAGCTTTCTTT. Encoded protein: CASSQTGRMNTEAFF.

This clone was seen a few times. The chain carries TRBV5-8 and TRBJ2-2, with 12 nucleotides matching TRBD2. The V gene end was trimmed by 0 bases and the J gene end by 10 bases; junction bases not matched to a gene: 13. The CDR3 length is 18 residues. Per germline, CDR1 SGHTS and CDR2 YDEGEE. DNA of the CDR3: TGTGCCAGCAGCTTGGCCCTAGCGGGGGGGACTGGGCCCGAGGAGCTGTTTTTT. As protein: CASSLALAGGTGPEELFF. Together with reference TRBV5-8 and TRBJ2-2, the CDR3 gives the full variable domain: EAGVTQSPTHLIKTRGQQATLRCSPISGHTSVYWYQQALGLGLQFLLWYDEGEERNRGNFPPRFSGRQFPNYSSELNVNALELEDSALYLCASSLALAGGTGPEELFFGEGSRLTVL.

This clone was counted once. The rearrangement uses TRBV14 and TRBJ1-1, with D perhaps TRBD1 (5 bases). The germline V gene has CDR1 SGHDN and CDR2 FVKESK. The CDR3 length is 14 residues. V was cut by 4 bases and J by 5 bases, with 14 bases left in between. The CDR3 DNA follows: TGTGCCAGCAGCCGCCATGGGGGGGATACTGAAGCTTTCTTT. Amino acid sequence: CASSRHGGDTEAFF.

This chain uses TRBV5-4 with TRBJ2-5, with 8 bases matching TRBD2. The J call may be incorrect, as the DNA end agrees better with TRBJ2-7. The V gene's germline CDR1 is SGHNT and CDR2 YYREEE (reference sequence). The CDR3 contains 15 residues. CDR3 in DNA: TGTGCCAGCAGCTTGGGGGGACTAGAGTCCTACGAGCAGTACTTC. Its translation is CASSLGGLESYEQYF.

The chain recombines TRBV6-5 with TRBJ1-6, with 10 bases aligning to TRBD1. In germline, CDR1 is MNHEY, CDR2 SVGAGI. The CDR3 totals 15 residues. Losses at the gene ends were 6 bases for V and 5 bases for J; bases not matched to a gene: 4. The CDR3 here is CASRGTGEHNSPLHF. The CDR3 nucleotides are TGTGCCAGCAGGGGGACAGGGGAACATAATTCACCCCTCCACTTT.

The gene calls are TRBV29-1 and TRBJ2-2; D not resolved. V was shortened by 7 bases and J by 7 bases, with 13 bases between the two germline ends. CDR3 size: 12 residues. Germline CDR1 and CDR2: SQVTM and ANQGSEA. CDR3 DNA sequence: TGCAGCGCCTTTTTTCGCGGCGGGGAGCTGTTTTTT. Residues: CSAFFRGGELFF.

The CDR3 nucleotides are TGTGCCAGCAGCTATACAGGGCCGGACACTGAAGCTTTCTTT. It is translated as CASSYTGPDTEAFF. The gene calls are TRBV5-6 and TRBJ1-1, with D perhaps TRBD1 (6 bases). CDR3 length: 14 residues. CDR1 SGHDT and CDR2 YYEEEE come from the germline V gene. Between the trimmed V and J ends, which lost 3 bases and 3 bases, there was a span of 12 bases.